This T cell receptor beta chain stems from a study of blood T cell repertoires in COVID-19. Looking at the study overall: Acute-phase and convalescent COVID-19 samples originated in the United States, Italy and Spain.

Profiled with immunoSEQ multiplex PCR; TCRdb holds only in-frame clones, not every one. In the table there are about 200,000 clones, 75% to 90% of which are singletons. This CDR3 is 16 amino acids long. V was pared by 0 bases and J by 0 bases, with 2 bases of the junction left unmatched. Germline V gene lookup returns CDR1 SGHNT and CDR2 YYREEE (reference sequence). The chain links TRBV5-4 to TRBJ2-1; the match to TRBD2 covers 8 bases. The clonotype comes from a woman aged 40-49 years with acute COVID-19. The sample comprised PBMCs or T cells enriched from blood (not recorded which). This CDR3 is CASSLESGSSYNEQFF. The CDR3 DNA sequence: TGTGCCAGCAGCTTGGAAAGCGGGAGCTCCTACAATGAGCAGTTCTTC.